Presented here are 20 T cell receptor beta chains from one specimen sequenced in a study of blood T cells in healthy people across ages. For the second PCR, which ran for about 6 to 11 cycles, a sample-barcoded 5' primer and a J-beta primer mix were used. A single record per CDR3 protein comes from TCRdb applying MiXCR to the 5' RACE reads. This table has 700,000 to 900,000 distinct CDR3 sequences, roughly 25% appearing once. These same records also appear under a second study, on T cells of mothers and their children.

Sequencing was carried out using blood. Receptor source: a boy aged 5-17 years in good health.

The V and J genes are TRBV9 and TRBJ2-7; 8 positions agree with TRBD1. Germline CDR1 is SGDLS and CDR2 is YYNGEE. This CDR3 comprises 15 residues. With V trimmed by 2 bases and J by 6 bases, 10 bases remained unmatched. CDR3 in amino acids: CASSVGTGRGAEQYF. In nucleotides, the CDR3 is TGTGCCAGCAGCGTCGGGACAGGTAGAGGGGCCGAGCAGTACTTC.

The chain recombines TRBV7-2 with TRBJ2-2; 8 nucleotides agree with TRBD2. The CDR3 extends over 19 amino acids. Trimming at V came to 5 bases and at J to 0 bases, leaving 14 bases not matched to a gene. CDR1 SGHTA and CDR2 FQGNSA come from the germline V gene. CDR3 sequence (DNA): TGTGCCAGCAGCCCTACCTCAGCGGGGGATTTCGCGAACACCGGGGAGCTGTTTTTT. Its translation is CASSPTSAGDFANTGELFF.

This clonotype was seen only a few times. The chain combines TRBV5-1 with TRBJ1-1, with a weak D call TRBD1 (6 bases). Germline loops: CDR1 SGHRS, CDR2 YFSETQ. Trimming removed 4 bases at V and 0 bases at J, with 16 bases between. This CDR3 spans 16 amino acids. CDR3: CASSGGGGSVNTEAFF. The CDR3 DNA is TGCGCCAGCAGCGGAGGGGGAGGGAGCGTGAACACTGAAGCTTTCTTT.

V gene TRBV18 combines with J gene TRBJ2-1, with D hard to call. The V gene lost 2 bases and the J gene lost 2 bases, with 7 bases spanning the gap. CDR1 is KGHSH, CDR2 LQKENI, per germline. This CDR3 has 14 amino acids. The CDR3 DNA is TGTGCCAGCTCACCAGTAGGACCCTACAATGAGCAGTTCTTC. This sequence encodes CASSPVGPYNEQFF.

The V call is TRBV20-1, the J call TRBJ1-4; no definite D call. The V end was cut by 3 bases, the J end by 6 bases, with 2 bases between. The CDR3 contains 10 residues. Germline V lookup: CDR1 DFQATT, CDR2 SNEGSKA (reference sequence). The CDR3 region is CSASHEKLFF. The CDR3 coding sequence is TGCAGTGCTAGTCATGAAAAACTGTTTTTT.

The chain combines TRBV12-3 or TRBV12-4 with TRBJ2-1; D uncertain. The CDR3 covers 15 residues. V was shortened by 3 bases and J by 0 bases, with 9 bases between the two germline ends. The CDR3 sequence is CASSFRSSSYNEQFF. DNA of the CDR3: TGTGCCAGCAGTTTCAGGTCGAGCTCCTACAATGAGCAGTTCTTC.

The rearrangement joins TRBV20-1 to TRBJ1-4; 9 bases line up with TRBD1. V shed 6 bases, J shed 5 bases, and the junction held 4 bases outside the gene matches. The germline V gene encodes CDR1 DFQATT and CDR2 SNEGSKA (reference sequence). The CDR3 spans 13 residues. The CDR3 sequence is CSAEGTGNEKLFF. The CDR3 DNA sequence: TGCAGTGCAGAGGGGACAGGGAATGAAAAACTGTTTTTT.

This clonotype was observed a few times. The chain combines TRBV7-9 with TRBJ2-4; D uncertain. Trimming shortened V by 5 bases and J by 0 bases, and 11 bases separated the two germline ends. The CDR3 is 15 amino acids. The germline V gene encodes CDR1 SEHNR and CDR2 FQNEAQ (reference sequence). CDR3 sequence (DNA): TGTGCCAGCAGCATCTCCGTAAGAGCCAAAAACATTCAGTACTTC. It encodes CASSISVRAKNIQYF.

There are a few counts of this clonotype. This sequence joins TRBV20-1 and TRBJ2-7, with 12 nucleotides matching TRBD1. This CDR3 spans 14 amino acids. The germline V gene encodes CDR1 DFQATT and CDR2 SNEGSKA (reference sequence). The junction had 8 bases not matched to a gene; V was cut back by 5 bases and J by 6 bases. The CDR3 DNA reads as TGCAGTGCTTCGTGGGACAGGGGGCAGGTCGAGCAGTACTTC. Its protein is CSASWDRGQVEQYF.

There are a few counts of this clonotype. This sequence joins TRBV10-2 and TRBJ2-7; 9 bases align to TRBD2. V gave up 7 bases and J gave up 6 bases; unmatched junction bases: 7. The germline V gene has CDR1 WSHSY and CDR2 SAAADI. The CDR3 loop spans 13 amino acids. The CDR3 DNA follows: TGCGCCAGCACGAGCCTAGCGGGGTTCGAGCAGTACTTC. Protein sequence: CASTSLAGFEQYF.

The gene calls are TRBV20-1 and TRBJ2-3; 9 bases agree with TRBD2. Germline V gives CDR1 DFQATT, CDR2 SNEGSKA (reference sequence). This CDR3 region has 15 residues. V trimming: 7 bases; J trimming: 4 bases; junction bases outside the gene matches: 12. Here the CDR3 reads CSGGSAGGPADTQYF. The DNA of the CDR3 is TGCAGTGGCGGCTCGGCGGGGGGGCCCGCAGATACGCAGTATTTT.

This clonotype has just a few counts. The gene calls are TRBV7-2 and TRBJ2-2; D not certain. This CDR3 comprises 13 residues. The V gene's germline CDR1 is SGHTA and CDR2 FQGNSA. Trimming took 5 bases from V and 6 from J, leaving 10 bases between them. CDR3 DNA: TGTGCCAGCAGCCCCAGACGCGCCGGGGAGCTGTTTTTT. Protein sequence: CASSPRRAGELFF.

The chain links TRBV23-1 to TRBJ2-4, with D unclear. TRBV23-1 is labeled an ORF, and its function is uncertain. With 6 bases removed from V and 1 base from J, the gap between germline ends came to 13 bases. CDR3 length: 15 amino acids. CDR3 amino acids: CASSPWKEAKNIQYF. In DNA, the CDR3 is TGCGCCAGCAGCCCCTGGAAGGAGGCCAAAAACATTCAGTACTTC.

This clonotype was recorded a few times. This chain links TRBV29-1 with TRBJ2-4; 8 bases map to TRBD2. There are 13 residues in the CDR3. V trimming: 2 bases; J trimming: 9 bases; junction bases outside the gene matches: 6. CDR1 and CDR2 (germline): SQVTM, ANQGSEA. Written as DNA, the CDR3 is TGCAGCGTTGAACGGGGGGGGCCTAGCATTCAGTACTTC. This codes for CSVERGGPSIQYF. Based on the CDR3 plus reference TRBV29-1 and TRBJ2-4, the full variable domain is SAVISQKPSRDICQRGTSLTIQCQVDSQVTMMFWYRQQPGQSLTLIATANQGSEATYESGFVIDKFPISRPNLTFSTLTVSNMSPEDSSIYLCSVERGGPSIQYFGAGTRLSVL.

The table lists this clonotype with many counts. The V and J genes are TRBV10-2 and TRBJ1-2, with D unresolved. V was trimmed by 3 bases and J by 6 bases, leaving 8 bases between them. The CDR3 totals 12 residues. Germline CDR1 reads WSHSY; CDR2 reads SAAADI. CDR3 sequence (DNA): TGCGCCAGCAGTGACCGATACCATGGCTACACCTTC. Encoded protein: CASSDRYHGYTF.

In DNA, the CDR3 is TGTGCCAGTACGGGCGGAGCGTACTTCTACGAGCAGTACTTC. Protein sequence: CASTGGAYFYEQYF. The rearrangement uses TRBV6-2 or TRBV6-3 and TRBJ2-5; unclear D gene. The J call may be faulty, since TRBJ2-7 better matches the DNA end. The CDR3 loop spans 14 amino acids. The germline V gene has CDR1 MNHEY and CDR2 SVGEGT.

This clonotype appeared many times. The chain joins TRBV4-1 to TRBJ1-1; perhaps TRBD1 as D (5 bases). Trimming cost V 2 bases and J 1 base, with 5 bases left between them. The length of the CDR3 is 13 residues. Germline V lookup: CDR1 MGHRA, CDR2 YSYEKL. As DNA, the CDR3 is TGCGCCAGCAGCCAAACAGGGAACACTGAAGCTTTCTTT. Translated, it gives CASSQTGNTEAFF.

This chain joins TRBV15 and TRBJ2-7; D remains ambiguous. Germline V gene lookup returns CDR1 LNHNV and CDR2 YYDKDF (reference sequence). The CDR3 consists of 15 residues. The ends were cut back, 5 bases at V and 2 bases at J, with 16 bases in the middle. CDR3 in amino acids: CATSSKRYKTYEQYF. In nucleotides, the CDR3 is TGTGCCACCAGCTCCAAGAGGTACAAGACCTACGAGCAGTACTTC.

V and J are TRBV13 and TRBJ1-1; the D gene is possibly TRBD1 (5 bases). V was clipped by 3 bases and J by 4 bases, with 9 bases between them. This CDR3 has 13 amino acids. Germline-derived CDR1 and CDR2 are PRHDT and FYEKMQ (reference sequence). The CDR3 loop reads CASSLDGATEAFF. CDR3 nucleotides: TGTGCCAGCAGCTTGGACGGGGCCACTGAAGCTTTCTTT.

This clonotype was found a few times. V and J are TRBV5-5 and TRBJ2-2; TRBD1 aligns across 7 bases. CDR3 length: 16 amino acids. Losses at the gene ends were 4 bases for V and 2 bases for J; bases not matched to a gene: 8. The germline V gene has CDR1 SGHKS and CDR2 YYEKEE (reference sequence). CDR3 bases: TGTGCCAGCAGCCGCTACAGGGGCGAAAACACCGGGGAGCTGTTTTTT. This gives the protein CASSRYRGENTGELFF.